These 18 T cell receptor beta chains were all obtained from the same sample, sequenced in a study of CD8 T cells in Susac syndrome. Random hexamers were used to reverse transcribe the RNA input (0.5 to 1 ug). One entry per CDR3 protein, called by TCRdb with MiXCR from the immunoSEQ multiplex PCR reads. In the table there are about 300,000 distinct CDR3 sequences, approximately 85% of which are singletons. Sequenced input: CD8+ T cells from PBMCs. Receptor source: a human donor with multiple sclerosis.

The rearrangement uses TRBV9 and TRBJ2-1; tentative D call: TRBD2 (6 bases). CDR1 and CDR2 from the germline V gene are SGDLS and YYNGEE. Trimming left V 6 bases short and J 7 bases short, with 17 bases between. The CDR3 length is 14 residues. Written as DNA, the CDR3 is TGTGCCAGCAAAACTACGATCAGCGGGAATGAGCAGTTCTTC. It translates to CASKTTISGNEQFF.

V and J are TRBV6-2 or TRBV6-3 and TRBJ2-1; TRBD2 matches 9 bases. The CDR3 length is 22 residues. Germline V gene data show CDR1 as MNHEY and CDR2 as SVGEGT. The V gene end was trimmed by 4 bases and the J gene end by 0 bases; junction bases not matched to a gene: 22. The CDR3, as DNA: TGTGCCAGCAGTTGGTCGGTTAGTCAAGTAGCGGGAGCTTTGGGCTCCTACAATGAGCAGTTCTTC. This translates into CASSWSVSQVAGALGSYNEQFF.

This clonotype showed up just once. V and J are TRBV4-3 and TRBJ1-1; D may be TRBD1 (5 bases). The CDR3 covers 14 residues. The V gene's germline CDR1 is LGHNA and CDR2 YSLEER. V gave up 6 bases and J gave up 7 bases, with 18 bases separating them. The CDR3: CASRARDGPLEAFF. The CDR3 coding sequence is TGCGCCAGCAGAGCCCGGGACGGACCTCTTGAAGCTTTCTTT.

The rearrangement joins TRBV7-2 to TRBJ1-1; tentative D call: TRBD1 (5 bases). Germline-derived CDR1 and CDR2 are SGHTA and FQGNSA. This CDR3 contains 13 residues. The ends were cut back, 3 bases at V and 1 base at J, with 6 bases in the middle. CDR3 DNA sequence: TGTGCCAGCAGCTTCGGGGCGAACACTGAAGCTTTCTTT. This codes for CASSFGANTEAFF.

The DNA of the CDR3 is TGTGCCAGCAGTTTCCTCGGGTTCGCGCGGCTTAATGAGCAGTTCTTC. Amino acids: CASSFLGFARLNEQFF. The chain combines TRBV27 with TRBJ2-1; D unclear. Trimming pared 3 bases from V and 7 bases from J, leaving 19 bases between. There are 16 residues in the CDR3. The germline CDR1 and CDR2 sequences are MNHEY and SMNVEV (reference sequence).

The sample holds one count of this clonotype. V gene TRBV29-1 combines with J gene TRBJ1-1; D is unresolved. The length of the CDR3 is 12 residues. The V end lost 6 bases, the J end lost 0 bases, and 8 bases lay between the germline ends. From germline, CDR1 is SQVTM and CDR2 ANQGSEA. CDR3 sequence (DNA): TGCAGCGTACGTTCGATGAACACTGAAGCTTTCTTT. Its translation is CSVRSMNTEAFF. Complete variable domain (other parts from reference TRBV29-1 and TRBJ1-1): SAVISQKPSRDICQRGTSLTIQCQVDSQVTMMFWYRQQPGQSLTLIATANQGSEATYESGFVIDKFPISRPNLTFSTLTVSNMSPEDSSIYLCSVRSMNTEAFFGQGTRLTVV.

There are a few counts of this clonotype. The chain is built from TRBV5-1 and TRBJ2-7; maybe TRBD1 (5 bases). Germline CDR1 SGHRS, CDR2 YFSETQ. Trimming cost V 4 bases and J 5 bases, with 19 bases left between them. The CDR3 totals 15 residues. CDR3 nucleotides: TGCGCCAGCAGCCAGGGTTTTGCGGCCAGGGACGAGCAGTACTTC. Amino acids: CASSQGFAARDEQYF.

This clonotype was observed a single time. The chain links TRBV12-3 or TRBV12-4 to TRBJ1-2, with 9 bases fitting TRBD1. The CDR3 has 15 amino acids. V trimming: 1 base; J trimming: 6 bases; junction bases outside the gene matches: 6. CDR3 sequence (DNA): TGTGCCAGCAGTTTAGAGGGACAGGGTCACAATGGCTACACCTTC. Its protein product is CASSLEGQGHNGYTF.

The chain uses TRBV7-9 and TRBJ2-1, with D unclear. The CDR3 spans 18 residues. Germline assignment: CDR1 SEHNR and CDR2 FQNEAQ (reference sequence). With 4 bases removed from V and 2 bases from J, the gap between germline ends came to 21 bases. As DNA, the CDR3 is TGTGCCAGCAGCTACCCGGCCGGCGGAGTGAACACCTACAATGAGCAGTTCTTC. Residues: CASSYPAGGVNTYNEQFF.

Written as DNA, the CDR3 is TGTGCCAGCAGTTACGACACTGAAGCTTTCTTT. Residues: CASSYDTEAFF. V and J are TRBV6-5 and TRBJ1-1; D not certain. From germline, CDR1 is MNHEY and CDR2 SVGAGI. Between the trimmed V and J ends, which lost 2 bases and 3 bases, there was a span of 1 base. The CDR3 has 11 amino acids.

This clonotype was observed a single time. The rearrangement links TRBV4-3 to TRBJ2-1; maybe TRBD1 (7 bases). The V end was cut by 0 bases, the J end by 8 bases, with 14 bases between. This CDR3 is 15 amino acids long. Germline CDR1 LGHNA, CDR2 YSLEER. CDR3: CASSQDRSRGDEQFF. CDR3 DNA sequence: TGCGCCAGCAGCCAAGATCGTAGCAGGGGGGATGAGCAGTTCTTC.

The rearrangement links TRBV18 to TRBJ2-7; D not certain. The germline V gene has CDR1 KGHSH and CDR2 LQKENI. The V end was cut by 3 bases, the J end by 1 base, with 7 bases between. This CDR3 contains 13 residues. CDR3 amino acids: CASSPPQSYEQYF. CDR3 nucleotides: TGTGCCAGCTCACCCCCTCAGTCCTACGAGCAGTACTTC.

The chain links TRBV5-1 to TRBJ2-1, with 7 bases matching TRBD1. Germline V gives CDR1 SGHRS, CDR2 YFSETQ. Unmatched junction bases numbered 10, after V lost 2 bases and J lost 2 bases. This CDR3 is 17 amino acids long. CDR3: CASSFLDRPRTYNEQFF. In DNA form, the CDR3 reads TGCGCCAGCAGCTTTCTGGACAGGCCCCGTACCTACAATGAGCAGTTCTTC.

J is TRBJ2-7 and V is TRBV19; TRBD1 matches 8 bases. Per the germline V gene, CDR1 is LNHDA and CDR2 is SQIVND (reference sequence). The CDR3 is made up of 15 amino acids. After removal of 3 bases from V and 7 bases from J, the junction contained 11 bases not matched to a gene. The chain's CDR3 is CASSIWSQGAREQYF. The CDR3 coding sequence is TGTGCCAGTAGTATCTGGTCCCAGGGGGCTAGGGAGCAGTACTTC.

This chain connects TRBV19 to TRBJ1-2; the D gene is possibly TRBD1 (5 bases). Deletions cut 8 bases from V and 6 bases from J, with 13 bases between. Germline CDR1 and CDR2: LNHDA and SQIVND (reference sequence). The CDR3 extends over 12 amino acids. CDR3 in amino acids: CASGQTLNGYTF. CDR3 sequence (DNA): TGTGCCAGTGGACAAACTCTCAATGGCTACACCTTC.

This clonotype was detected only a few times. The chain is built from TRBV6-5 and TRBJ2-7, with 7 bases matching TRBD1. CDR3 length: 17 residues. Germline lookup yields CDR1 MNHEY and CDR2 SVGAGI. Unmatched junction bases numbered 11, after V lost 2 bases and J lost 1 base. The CDR3 DNA follows: TGTGCCAGCAGTTACGGGCCCCTGGGACAGCTTTCCTACGAGCAGTACTTC. It specifies CASSYGPLGQLSYEQYF.

The sample holds a few counts of this clonotype. V usage is TRBV6-1 and J usage is TRBJ2-7; D is unclear. This CDR3 region has 14 residues. The germline V and J ends were trimmed by 6 bases and 2 bases, with 14 bases remaining between them. Per the germline V gene, CDR1 is MNHNS and CDR2 is SASEGT. CDR3 amino acids: CASSTPGKTYEQYF. The CDR3, as DNA: TGTGCCAGCAGCACCCCTGGGAAGACCTACGAGCAGTACTTC.

The rearrangement joins TRBV24-1 to TRBJ2-1, with D unclear. The germline V gene has CDR1 KGHDR and CDR2 SFDVKD. This CDR3 is built from 12 residues. Trimming took 7 bases from V and 7 from J, leaving 10 bases between them. CDR3 sequence reads: CATRGLLNEQFF. The CDR3 region has the DNA TGTGCCACCAGGGGCTTATTGAATGAGCAGTTCTTC.